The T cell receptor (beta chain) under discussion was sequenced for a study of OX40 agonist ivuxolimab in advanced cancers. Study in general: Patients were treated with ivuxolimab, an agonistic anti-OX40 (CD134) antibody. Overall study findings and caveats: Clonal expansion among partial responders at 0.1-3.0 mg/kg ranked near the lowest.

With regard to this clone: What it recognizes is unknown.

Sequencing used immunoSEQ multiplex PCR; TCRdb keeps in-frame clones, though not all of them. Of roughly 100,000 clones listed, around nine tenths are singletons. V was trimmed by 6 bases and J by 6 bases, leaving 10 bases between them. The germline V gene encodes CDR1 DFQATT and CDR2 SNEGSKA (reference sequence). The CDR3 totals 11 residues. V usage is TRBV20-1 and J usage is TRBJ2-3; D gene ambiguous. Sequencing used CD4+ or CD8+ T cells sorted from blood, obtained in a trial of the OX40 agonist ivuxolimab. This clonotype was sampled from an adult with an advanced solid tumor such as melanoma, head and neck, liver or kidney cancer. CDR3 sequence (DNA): TGCAGTGCAGCCTATTTCGATACGCAGTATTTT. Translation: CSAAYFDTQYF.